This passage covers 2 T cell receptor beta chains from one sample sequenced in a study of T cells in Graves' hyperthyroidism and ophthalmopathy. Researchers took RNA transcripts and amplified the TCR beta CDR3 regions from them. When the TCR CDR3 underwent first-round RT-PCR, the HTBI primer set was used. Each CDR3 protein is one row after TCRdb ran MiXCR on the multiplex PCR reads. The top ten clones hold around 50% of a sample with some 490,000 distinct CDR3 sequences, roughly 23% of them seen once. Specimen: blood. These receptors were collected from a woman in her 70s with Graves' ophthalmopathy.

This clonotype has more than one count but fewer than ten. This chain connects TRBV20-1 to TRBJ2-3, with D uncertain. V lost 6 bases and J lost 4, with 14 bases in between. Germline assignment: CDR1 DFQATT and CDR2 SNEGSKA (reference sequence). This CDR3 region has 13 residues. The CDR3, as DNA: TGCAGTGCCGGAATCAATCCCCCAGATACGCAGTATTTT. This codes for CSAGINPPDTQYF.

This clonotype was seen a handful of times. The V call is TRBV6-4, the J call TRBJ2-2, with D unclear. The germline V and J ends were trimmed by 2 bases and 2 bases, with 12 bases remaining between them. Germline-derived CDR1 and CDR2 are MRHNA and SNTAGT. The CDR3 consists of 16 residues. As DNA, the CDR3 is TGTGCCAGCAGTGACCGCGCCTTATCAAACACCGGGGAGCTGTTTTTT. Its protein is CASSDRALSNTGELFF.